This paragraph reports one TCR beta chain. Its cognate antigen is unknown. From germline, CDR1 is MNHNS and CDR2 SASEGT. This CDR3 contains 13 residues. Trimming cost V 10 bases and J 7 bases; bases outside gene matches: 8. Profiled with immunoSEQ multiplex PCR; TCRdb holds only in-frame clones, not every one. The sample lists approximately 340,000 clones, about 61% occurring once. This sample stems from a study of cytotoxic CD8 clonotypes in ibrutinib-treated CLL. Overall study: By median roughly 74 months, around twelve had progressed and some 14 stayed remitted; responses had been 2 complete and about 25 partial. Study-wide results and caveats: While tracking circulating CD8+ T-cell counts, baseline clonality exceeded that of age-matched healthy donors.

This sequence joins TRBV6-1 and TRBJ2-1, with 9 positions matching TRBD2. This TCR came from a human donor with chronic lymphocytic leukemia. The source was PBMCs, collected after 36 months of ibrutinib treatment. The CDR3, as DNA: TGTGCCATCGCGGGGGGGCCCCGAAATGAGCAGTTCTTC. It codes for CAIAGGPRNEQFF.